Below are 14 T cell receptor beta chains sequenced from a single sample in a study of Ad26.COV2.S vaccination and SARS-CoV-2 variants (dated by TCRdb to 2020 to 2022). The label giving this sample's time point can be read as: individuals recovered from natural SARS-CoV-2 infection. The library came from the immunoSEQ multiplex PCR assay. Held by TCRdb, this immuneACCESS table contains in-frame sequences only and omits some clones. Under half of the omission traces to an unresolved V gene where checked; the cause of the rest is unknown. Within this sample are about 350,000 clones, with around 90% of them counted one time only. The top ten clonotypes cover around 4% of the sample. The material was peripheral blood, obtained after recovery from COVID-19. Receptors were obtained from a human donor who had recovered from COVID-19.

The chain uses TRBV4-3 and TRBJ2-7; 9 bases align to TRBD1. Trimming removed 1 base from V and 3 bases from J; junction bases left unmatched: 10. The germline gives CDR1 LGHNA, CDR2 YSLEER. CDR3 size: 17 residues. CDR3 sequence (DNA): TGCGCCAGCAGCCAAGTGGGGCTGGGGACAGGGAACTACGAGCAGTACTTC. Amino acids: CASSQVGLGTGNYEQYF.

The table lists this clone with a few counts. The rearrangement joins TRBV5-6 to TRBJ2-2, with TRBD1 matching over 9 bases. Trimming removed 2 bases from V and 3 bases from J; junction bases left unmatched: 8. This CDR3 spans 17 amino acids. Germline-derived CDR1 and CDR2 are SGHDT and YYEEEE. The CDR3 DNA is TGTGCCAGCAGCTTTTTTGATGGGACAGGGCACACCGGGGAGCTGTTTTTT. This translates into CASSFFDGTGHTGELFF.

The J gene is TRBJ1-1, the V gene TRBV29-1; D unclear. Germline V gene data show CDR1 as SQVTM and CDR2 as ANQGSEA. The length of the CDR3 is 10 residues. The germline V and J ends were trimmed by 5 bases and 5 bases, with 6 bases remaining between them. This chain's CDR3 is CSVLGTEAFF. As DNA, the CDR3 is TGCAGCGTTTTAGGGACTGAAGCTTTCTTT. The whole variable domain, remainder taken from reference TRBV29-1 and TRBJ1-1, is SAVISQKPSRDICQRGTSLTIQCQVDSQVTMMFWYRQQPGQSLTLIATANQGSEATYESGFVIDKFPISRPNLTFSTLTVSNMSPEDSSIYLCSVLGTEAFFGQGTRLTVV.

J is TRBJ2-7 and V is TRBV10-2; 7 bases are a match to TRBD1. V shed 2 bases and J 4 bases; nucleotides not matched to a gene: 5. This CDR3 contains 14 residues. Per the germline V gene, CDR1 is WSHSY and CDR2 is SAAADI. The CDR3: CASSEKGAAYEQYF. DNA for the CDR3: TGCGCCAGCAGTGAGAAGGGGGCGGCTTACGAGCAGTACTTC.

This clone was observed a single time. The chain carries TRBV7-9 and TRBJ1-1; D is unresolved. This CDR3 contains 11 residues. The V and J ends lost 5 bases and 5 bases respectively, with 6 bases between them. Germline CDR1 is SEHNR and CDR2 is FQNEAQ (reference sequence). The CDR3 DNA reads TGTGCCAGCAGCCCTAAAACTGAAGCTTTCTTT. This codes for CASSPKTEAFF.

The rearrangement uses TRBV6-5 and TRBJ2-7; D remains ambiguous. CDR1 is MNHEY and CDR2 is SVGAGI in the germline V gene. The CDR3 contains 13 residues. Trimming took 8 bases from V and 1 from J, leaving 12 bases between them. The CDR3 is CASCRAKSYEQYF. Written as DNA, the CDR3 is TGTGCCAGCTGTAGGGCGAAATCCTACGAGCAGTACTTC.

The chain links TRBV6-6 to TRBJ1-2; D call uncertain. V was pared by 4 bases and J by 5 bases, with 11 bases between. The CDR3 has 13 residues. Germline loops: CDR1 MNHNY, CDR2 SVGAGI (reference sequence). The CDR3 DNA follows: TGTGCCAGCAGTTTTGCGGTTGGATATGGCTACACCTTC. Translating it yields CASSFAVGYGYTF.

V gene TRBV5-6 combines with J gene TRBJ1-1; TRBD1 matches at 10 bases. This CDR3 region has 14 residues. The germline gives CDR1 SGHDT, CDR2 YYEEEE. V lost 3 bases to trimming and J lost 3 bases; unmatched junction nucleotides: 2. This CDR3 reads CASSSGTGDTEAFF. The CDR3 nucleotides are TGTGCCAGCAGCTCCGGGACAGGGGACACTGAAGCTTTCTTT.

The genes are TRBV11-3 and TRBJ2-1, with a tentative D call TRBD1 (6 bases). Trimming left V 2 bases short and J 7 bases short, with 12 bases between. Germline assignment: CDR1 SGHNT and CDR2 YENEEA. This CDR3 comprises 14 residues. Here the CDR3 DNA reads TGTGCCAGCAGCTTAAAGGGACAACCAAATGAGCAGTTCTTC. Its protein product is CASSLKGQPNEQFF.

This clone was recorded once. The rearrangement joins TRBV7-2 to TRBJ1-1, with D maybe TRBD1 (5 bases). This CDR3 has 13 residues. The germline gives CDR1 SGHTA, CDR2 FQGNSA. Trimming cost V 2 bases and J 6 bases, with 10 bases left between them. CDR3: CASSLWAGPEAFF. CDR3 DNA sequence: TGTGCCAGCAGCTTATGGGCAGGGCCTGAAGCTTTCTTT.

J is TRBJ1-2 and V is TRBV6-4; a possible D gene is TRBD1 (5 bases). The CDR3 runs to 15 residues. V was pared by 0 bases and J by 4 bases, with 12 bases between. CDR1 is MRHNA, CDR2 SNTAGT, per germline. The CDR3 reads CASSDSRGGTYGYTF. The CDR3 bases are TGTGCCAGCAGTGACTCAAGGGGAGGGACCTATGGCTACACCTTC.

The genes are TRBV10-3 and TRBJ1-1, with TRBD1 matching 8 bases. The CDR3 runs to 15 residues. V lost 3 bases and J lost 2; bases outside the gene matches: 5. CDR1 and CDR2 from the germline V gene are ENHRY and SYGVKD. CDR3 sequence reads: CAISDPGQVNTEAFF. The CDR3 region has the DNA TGTGCCATCAGTGACCCGGGACAGGTTAACACTGAAGCTTTCTTT.

The chain employs TRBV18 and TRBJ2-3; D is unclear. Trimming left V 0 bases short and J 2 bases short, with 9 bases between. CDR1 KGHSH and CDR2 LQKENI come from the germline V gene. This CDR3 region has 15 residues. The CDR3 bases are TGTGCCAGCTCACCACCATCGACGCCCACAGATACGCAGTATTTT. Residues: CASSPPSTPTDTQYF.

The V call is TRBV4-1, the J call TRBJ1-1; 10 bases line up with TRBD1. The trim removed 4 bases at V and 6 bases at J, leaving 14 bases unmatched. The CDR3 contains 17 residues. Per the germline V gene, CDR1 is MGHRA and CDR2 is YSYEKL. The CDR3: CASSLSPRTGGNAEAFF. In DNA form, the CDR3 reads TGCGCCAGCAGCCTAAGCCCTAGGACAGGGGGTAACGCTGAAGCTTTCTTT.